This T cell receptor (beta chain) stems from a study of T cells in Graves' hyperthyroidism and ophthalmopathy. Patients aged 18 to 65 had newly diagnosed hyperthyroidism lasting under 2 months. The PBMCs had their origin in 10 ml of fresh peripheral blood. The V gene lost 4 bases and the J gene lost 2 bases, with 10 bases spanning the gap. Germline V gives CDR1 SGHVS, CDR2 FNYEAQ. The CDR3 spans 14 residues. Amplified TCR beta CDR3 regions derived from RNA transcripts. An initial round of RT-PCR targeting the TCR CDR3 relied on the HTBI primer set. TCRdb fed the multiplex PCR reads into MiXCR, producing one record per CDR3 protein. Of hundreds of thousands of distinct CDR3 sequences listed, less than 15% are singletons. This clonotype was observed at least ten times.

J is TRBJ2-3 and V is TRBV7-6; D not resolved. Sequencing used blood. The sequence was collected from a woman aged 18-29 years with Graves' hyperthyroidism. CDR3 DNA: TGTGCCAGCAGCTACGACCCCCCCACAGATACGCAGTATTTT. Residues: CASSYDPPTDTQYF.